This TCR beta chain originates from a study of T cell changes during pregnancy in multiple sclerosis. V trimming: 5 bases; J trimming: 7 bases; junction bases outside the gene matches: 8. The germline CDR1 and CDR2 sequences are SGHVS and FQNEAQ. This CDR3 comprises 15 residues. Repertoires were generated with immunoSEQ multiplex PCR, while TCRdb's copy carries only in-frame clones and drops some. This table holds around 92,000 clones, around 93% found once. Here the sequenced sample was peripheral blood, taken in the third trimester of pregnancy. The chain couples TRBV7-8 to TRBJ2-2; 9 positions agree with TRBD2. The origin of this receptor is a female donor with multiple sclerosis, enrolled in a pregnancy study. CDR3 sequence (DNA): TGTGCCAGCAGCCGCCGCGGGGGGGTTGGCGGGGAGCTGTTTTTT. Translation gives CASSRRGGVGGELFF.